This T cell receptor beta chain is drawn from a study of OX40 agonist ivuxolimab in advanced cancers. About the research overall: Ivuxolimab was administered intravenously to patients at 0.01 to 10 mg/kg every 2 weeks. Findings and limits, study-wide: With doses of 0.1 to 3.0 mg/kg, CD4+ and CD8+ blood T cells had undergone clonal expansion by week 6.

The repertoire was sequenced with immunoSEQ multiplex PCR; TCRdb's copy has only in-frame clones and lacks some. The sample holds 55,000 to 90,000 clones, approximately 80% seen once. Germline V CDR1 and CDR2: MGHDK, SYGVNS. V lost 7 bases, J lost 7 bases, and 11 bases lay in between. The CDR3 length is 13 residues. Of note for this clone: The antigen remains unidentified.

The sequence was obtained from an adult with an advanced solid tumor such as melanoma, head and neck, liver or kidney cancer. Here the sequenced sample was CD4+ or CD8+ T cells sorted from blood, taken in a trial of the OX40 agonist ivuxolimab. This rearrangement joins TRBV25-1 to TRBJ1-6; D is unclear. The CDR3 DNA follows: TGTGCCAGCAAGGAAAGTTTCAATTCACCCCTCCACTTT. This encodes CASKESFNSPLHF.